The clone carrying this TCR beta chain was recorded once. These data originate in a study of T-cell memory formation after mild COVID-19. The V gene end was trimmed by 3 bases and the J gene end by 6 bases; junction bases not matched to a gene: 6. This CDR3 is built from 15 residues. One entry per CDR3 protein, called by TCRdb with MiXCR from the 5' RACE reads. Among 550,000 to 650,000 distinct CDR3 sequences listed, 15% to 20% were seen once. The sample was PBMCs or a T cell subset sorted from them (not recorded which). The TCR comes from an adult woman who had mild COVID-19 (a few samples of this study predate the infection). Cell type and time point are not known. The chain joins TRBV12-3 or TRBV12-4 to TRBJ2-1, with 9 bases aligning to TRBD2. CDR3: CASSFAGGPSNEQFF. The CDR3 nucleotides are TGTGCCAGCAGTTTTGCGGGAGGGCCCTCCAATGAGCAGTTCTTC.